These 7 T cell receptor beta chains share one sample of origin, sequenced in a study of cytotoxic CD8 clonotypes in ibrutinib-treated CLL. Assay: immunoSEQ multiplex PCR; the TCRdb copy retains only in-frame clones and omits some. The sample contains about 200,000 clones, 55% to 85% of which appear only once. The sample was PBMCs, taken after 24 months of ibrutinib treatment. The receptors stem from a human donor with chronic lymphocytic leukemia.

The chain combines TRBV6-5 with TRBJ2-2, with 9 bases lining up with TRBD1. The CDR3 loop spans 15 amino acids. The V gene end was trimmed by 6 bases and the J gene end by 5 bases; junction bases not matched to a gene: 7. CDR1 MNHEY and CDR2 SVGAGI come from the germline V gene. As DNA, the CDR3 is TGTGCCAGCAGCCTCGACAGGGGGTGGACCGGGGAGCTGTTTTTT. This codes for CASSLDRGWTGELFF.

The V and J genes are TRBV7-2 and TRBJ1-3; TRBD1 aligns across 8 bases. The CDR3 runs 14 residues. Germline V gives CDR1 SGHTA, CDR2 FQGNSA. The trim removed 1 base at V and 10 bases at J, leaving 6 bases unmatched. CDR3 in amino acids: CASSLEIGQGTIYF. The CDR3 bases are TGTGCCAGCAGCTTAGAGATTGGACAGGGTACCATATATTTT. Complete variable domain (other parts from reference TRBV7-2 and TRBJ1-3): GAGVSQSPSNKVTEKGKDVELRCDPISGHTALYWYRQSLGQGLEFLIYFQGNSAPDKSGLPSDRFSAERTGGSVSTLTIQRTQQEDSAVYLCASSLEIGQGTIYFGEGSWLTVV.

J is TRBJ2-5 and V is TRBV18; 7 bases line up with TRBD2. V shed 1 base and J 2 bases; nucleotides not matched to a gene: 4. The CDR3 consists of 15 residues. Germline CDR1 KGHSH, CDR2 LQKENI. The CDR3 is CASSPLSGVQETQYF. CDR3 in DNA: TGTGCCAGCTCACCACTAAGCGGGGTTCAAGAGACCCAGTACTTC.

The CDR3 here is CASNIAGSSYEQYF. DNA for the CDR3: TGTGCCAGCAATATCGCGGGGAGCTCCTACGAGCAGTACTTC. The chain carries TRBV2 and TRBJ2-7; D might be TRBD2 (6 bases). Per germline, CDR1 SNHLY and CDR2 FYNNEI. Between the trimmed V and J ends, which lost 7 bases and 0 bases, there was a span of 13 bases. This CDR3 region has 14 residues.

The chain carries TRBV19 and TRBJ2-5, with a possible D match to TRBD2 (6 bases). V lost 9 bases, J lost 5 bases, and 16 bases lay in between. Germline V gene data show CDR1 as LNHDA and CDR2 as SQIVND (reference sequence). This CDR3 has 13 amino acids. This CDR3 is CASSSASRETQYF. The CDR3 region has the DNA TGTGCCAGCTCTAGCGCCTCTAGGGAGACCCAGTACTTC.

Remarks on this clone: The identical CDR3 is also encoded by other nucleotide sequences in the sample. The chain couples TRBV5-1 to TRBJ2-3; 12 bases line up with TRBD2. This CDR3 is 16 amino acids long. From germline, CDR1 is SGHRS and CDR2 YFSETQ. J lost 3 bases, V lost 4 bases, and 6 bases had no gene match. This CDR3 is CASSLALAGGTDTQYF. The CDR3 DNA reads as TGCGCCAGCAGCCTCGCACTAGCGGGAGGAACAGATACGCAGTATTTT.

The rearrangement uses TRBV27 and TRBJ1-2, with 9 bases that match TRBD1. Losses at the gene ends were 5 bases for V and 7 bases for J; bases not matched to a gene: 11. The CDR3 runs to 15 residues. Germline V lookup: CDR1 MNHEY, CDR2 SMNVEV (reference sequence). The CDR3 spells CASSDHLGQGFGYTF. CDR3 DNA: TGTGCCAGCAGTGACCACTTGGGACAGGGATTTGGCTACACCTTC.